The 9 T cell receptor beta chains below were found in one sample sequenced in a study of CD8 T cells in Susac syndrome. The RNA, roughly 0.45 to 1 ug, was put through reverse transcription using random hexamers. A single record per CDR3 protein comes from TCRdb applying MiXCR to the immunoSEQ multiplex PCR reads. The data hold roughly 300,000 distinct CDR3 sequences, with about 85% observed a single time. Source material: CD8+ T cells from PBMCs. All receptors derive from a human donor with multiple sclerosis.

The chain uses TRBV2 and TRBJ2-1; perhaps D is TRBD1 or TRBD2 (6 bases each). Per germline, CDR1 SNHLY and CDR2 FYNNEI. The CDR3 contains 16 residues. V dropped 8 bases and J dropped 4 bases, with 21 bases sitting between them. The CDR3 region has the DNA TGTGCCAGCGCTGAGGGGGGCGGAAGGTCTTACAATGAGCAGTTCTTC. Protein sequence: CASAEGGGRSYNEQFF. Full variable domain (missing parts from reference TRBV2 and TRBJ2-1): EPEVTQTPSHQVTQMGQEVILRCVPISNHLYFYWYRQILGQKVEFLVSFYNNEISEKSEIFDDQFSVERPDGSNFTLKIRSTKLEDSAMYFCASAEGGGRSYNEQFFGPGTRLTVL.

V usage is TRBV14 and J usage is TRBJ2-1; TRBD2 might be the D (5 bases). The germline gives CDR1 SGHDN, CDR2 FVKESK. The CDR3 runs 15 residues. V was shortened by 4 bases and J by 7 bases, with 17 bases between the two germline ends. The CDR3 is CASSRTRGLSNEQFF. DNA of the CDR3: TGTGCCAGCAGCCGCACAAGAGGACTGTCAAATGAGCAGTTCTTC.

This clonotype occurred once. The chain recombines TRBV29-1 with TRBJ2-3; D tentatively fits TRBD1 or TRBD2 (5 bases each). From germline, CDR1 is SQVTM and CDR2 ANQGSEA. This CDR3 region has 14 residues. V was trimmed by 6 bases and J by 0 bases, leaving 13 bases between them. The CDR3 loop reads CSVGDPASTDTQYF. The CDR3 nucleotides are TGCAGCGTGGGGGACCCGGCTAGCACAGATACGCAGTATTTT.

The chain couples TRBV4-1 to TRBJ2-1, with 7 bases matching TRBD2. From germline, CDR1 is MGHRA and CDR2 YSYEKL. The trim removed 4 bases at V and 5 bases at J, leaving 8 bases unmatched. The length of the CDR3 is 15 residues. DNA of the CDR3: TGCGCCAGCAGCCCTGCTGCGGGAGTTAACAATGAGCAGTTCTTC. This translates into CASSPAAGVNNEQFF.

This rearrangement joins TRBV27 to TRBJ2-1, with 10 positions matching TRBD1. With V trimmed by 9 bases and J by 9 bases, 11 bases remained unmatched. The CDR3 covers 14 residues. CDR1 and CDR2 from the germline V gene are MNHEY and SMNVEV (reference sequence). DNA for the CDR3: TGTGCCAGTAGCTGGACAGGGGGAATGGGTGAGCAGTTCTTC. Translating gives CASSWTGGMGEQFF.

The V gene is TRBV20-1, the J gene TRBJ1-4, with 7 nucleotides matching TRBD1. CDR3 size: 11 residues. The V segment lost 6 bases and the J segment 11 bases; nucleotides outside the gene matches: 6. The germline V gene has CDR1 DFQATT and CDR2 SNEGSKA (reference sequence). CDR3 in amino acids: CSALTRGKLFF. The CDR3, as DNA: TGCAGTGCCCTAACCAGGGGGAAACTGTTTTTT.

The CDR3 sequence: CASSKRRGPAFF. The CDR3 nucleotides are TGTGCCAGCAGCAAAAGAAGGGGGCCAGCTTTCTTT. The rearrangement links TRBV28 to TRBJ1-1, with 7 bases fitting TRBD1. With V trimmed by 6 bases and J by 10 bases, 8 bases remained unmatched. The CDR3 has 12 residues. Germline CDR1 MDHEN, CDR2 SYDVKM. The variable domain in full, completed from reference TRBV28 and TRBJ1-1, reads DVKVTQSSRYLVKRTGEKVFLECVQDMDHENMFWYRQDPGLGLRLIYFSYDVKMKEKGDIPEGYSVSREKKERFSLILESASTNQTSMYLCASSKRRGPAFFGQGTRLTVV.

The CDR3 spells CASSPRPRSGANVLTF. DNA of the CDR3: TGTGCCAGCAGCCCCCGGCCCCGCTCTGGGGCCAACGTCCTGACTTTC. The rearrangement joins TRBV7-8 to TRBJ2-6; D is ambiguous. The germline CDR1 and CDR2 sequences are SGHVS and FQNEAQ. The ends were cut back, 5 bases at V and 0 bases at J, with 11 bases in the middle. This CDR3 is 16 amino acids long.

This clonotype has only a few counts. The CDR3 protein is CAWSTGGWGQPQHF. In DNA, the CDR3 is TGTGCCTGGAGTACAGGGGGCTGGGGACAGCCCCAGCATTTT. The V gene is TRBV30, the J gene TRBJ1-5; 9 bases match TRBD1. The CDR3 length is 14 residues. The ends lost 2 bases at V and 7 bases at J; junction bases unmatched: 6. Germline CDR1 is GTSNPN and CDR2 is SVGIG (reference sequence). Full variable domain (missing parts from reference TRBV30 and TRBJ1-5): SQTIHQWPATLVQPVGSPLSLECTVEGTSNPNLYWYRQAAGRGLQLLFYSVGIGQISSEVPQNLSASRPQDRQFILSSKKLLLSDSGFYLCAWSTGGWGQPQHFGDGTRLSIL.